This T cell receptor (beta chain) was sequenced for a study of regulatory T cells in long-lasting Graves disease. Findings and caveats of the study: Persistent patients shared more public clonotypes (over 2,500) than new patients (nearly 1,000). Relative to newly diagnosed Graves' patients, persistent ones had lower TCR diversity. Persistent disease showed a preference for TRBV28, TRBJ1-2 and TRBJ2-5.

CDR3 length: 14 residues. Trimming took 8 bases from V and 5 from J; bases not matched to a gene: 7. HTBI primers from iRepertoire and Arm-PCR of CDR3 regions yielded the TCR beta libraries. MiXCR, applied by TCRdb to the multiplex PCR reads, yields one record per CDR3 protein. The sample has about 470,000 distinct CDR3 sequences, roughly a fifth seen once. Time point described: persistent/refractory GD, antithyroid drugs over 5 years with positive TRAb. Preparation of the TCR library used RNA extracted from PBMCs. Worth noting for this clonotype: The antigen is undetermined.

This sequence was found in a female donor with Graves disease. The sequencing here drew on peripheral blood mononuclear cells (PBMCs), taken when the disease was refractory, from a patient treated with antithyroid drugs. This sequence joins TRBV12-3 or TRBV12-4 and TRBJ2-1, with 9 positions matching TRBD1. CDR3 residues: CASDKTGGNNEQFF. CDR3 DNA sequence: TGTGCCAGCGACAAGACAGGGGGGAACAATGAGCAGTTCTTC.